These 16 T cell receptor beta chains were sequenced from one sample in a study of T cells in Graves' hyperthyroidism and ophthalmopathy. From RNA transcripts, TCR beta CDR3 regions were amplified. When the TCR CDR3 underwent first-round RT-PCR, the HTBI primer set was used. TCRdb re-called the multiplex PCR reads with MiXCR, one entry per CDR3 protein. The table records over 300,000 distinct CDR3 sequences, roughly 14% of them present only once. Specimen: blood. The receptors were sampled from a woman aged 60-70 years with Graves' hyperthyroidism.

This clonotype was recorded at least ten times. The V call is TRBV12-3 or TRBV12-4, the J call TRBJ2-2; maybe TRBD2 (6 bases). The CDR3 runs to 16 residues. V shed 8 bases and J shed 0 bases, with 16 bases lying between them. The CDR3 DNA follows: TGTGCCAGCGTCCCGGGGGTGACAGCGAACACCGGGGAGCTGTTTTTT. Residues: CASVPGVTANTGELFF.

This clonotype has a count of ten or more. The rearrangement joins TRBV5-6 to TRBJ2-7; D possibly corresponds to TRBD1 (5 bases). Germline CDR1 and CDR2: SGHDT and YYEEEE. The CDR3 covers 17 residues. Trimming removed 0 bases at V and 2 bases at J, with 18 bases between. The CDR3 nucleotides are TGTGCCAGCAGCTTGGCCGAAGGGCAGGGCGATACCTACGAGCAGTACTTC. Its translation: CASSLAEGQGDTYEQYF.

There are many counts of this clonotype. In nucleotides, the CDR3 is TGTGCCAGCAGAGGGGACAGGGTTCATCAGCCCCAGCATTTT. Encoded protein: CASRGDRVHQPQHF. The rearrangement uses TRBV12-3 or TRBV12-4 and TRBJ1-5; TRBD1 agrees at 9 bases. J gave up 5 bases and V 6 bases, and 5 bases lay outside the gene matches. The CDR3 covers 14 residues.

This clonotype was seen repeatedly, ten times or more. The rearrangement links TRBV28 to TRBJ2-7; 14 bases map to TRBD2. CDR3 length equals 14 residues. CDR1 is MDHEN, CDR2 SYDVKM, per germline. V trimming: 8 bases; J trimming: 4 bases; junction bases outside the gene matches: 4. The CDR3: CASRGTSGRYEQYF. CDR3 nucleotide sequence: TGTGCCAGCCGCGGGACTAGCGGGAGATACGAGCAGTACTTC.

This clonotype was counted only a few times. The gene calls are TRBV19 and TRBJ2-5; tentative D call: TRBD2 (7 bases). Trimming left V 7 bases short and J 2 bases short, with 23 bases between. The germline V gene has CDR1 LNHDA and CDR2 SQIVND (reference sequence). There are 17 residues in the CDR3. CDR3 bases: TGTGCCAGTATTGCAGTGCAAGGGGGAGGGCCACAAGAGACCCAGTACTTC. Translation gives CASIAVQGGGPQETQYF.

Only a few counts were recorded for this clonotype. The V gene is TRBV10-2, the J gene TRBJ2-5; 12 nucleotides match TRBD2. V dropped 2 bases and J dropped 2; count of bases not matched to a gene: 0. The CDR3 is 15 residues long. The germline V gene encodes CDR1 WSHSY and CDR2 SAAADI. As DNA, the CDR3 is TGCGCCAGCAGTGAGGGACTAGCGGGACAAGAGACCCAGTACTTC. This codes for CASSEGLAGQETQYF.

In its sample, this clonotype was seen many times. The chain is built from TRBV12-3 or TRBV12-4 and TRBJ2-2; possible D gene TRBD2, 6 bases. V lost 4 bases to trimming and J lost 4 bases, with 19 bases between them. This CDR3 comprises 17 residues. CDR3 nucleotides: TGTGCCAGCAGTTCCATTAGCGGCGGCGGGCGCACCGGGGAGCTGTTTTTT. As protein: CASSSISGGGRTGELFF.

This clonotype was seen at least ten times. The V and J genes are TRBV11-2 and TRBJ2-2; 8 bases map to TRBD2. This CDR3 region has 14 residues. V gave up 10 bases and J gave up 6 bases; unmatched junction bases: 10. Germline CDR1 is SGHAT and CDR2 is FQNNGV. The CDR3 DNA follows: TGTGCCATCTCTGCCGGGACTAGTTCCGGGGAGCTGTTTTTT. It codes for CAISAGTSSGELFF.

The chain is built from TRBV5-6 and TRBJ1-5, with TRBD1 matching 9 bases. In germline, CDR1 is SGHDT, CDR2 YYEEEE. J was trimmed by 2 bases and V by 3 bases; bases with no gene match: 3. The length of the CDR3 is 15 residues. The CDR3 spells CASSSRDRGNQPQHF. Written as DNA, the CDR3 is TGTGCCAGCAGCTCCCGGGACAGGGGCAATCAGCCCCAGCATTTT. Filled out from reference TRBV5-6 and TRBJ1-5, the complete variable domain reads DAGVTQSPTHLIKTRGQQVTLRCSPKSGHDTVSWYQQALGQGPQFIFQYYEEEERQRGNFPDRFSGHQFPNYSSELNVNALLLGDSALYLCASSSRDRGNQPQHFGDGTRLSIL.

This clonotype was detected ten times or more. The J gene is TRBJ1-5, the V gene TRBV5-1, with unresolved D. The germline V gene has CDR1 SGHRS and CDR2 YFSETQ. The V gene lost 0 bases and the J gene lost 7 bases, with 11 bases spanning the gap. CDR3 length equals 14 residues. The CDR3 loop is CASSLGGPGQPQHF. CDR3 sequence (DNA): TGCGCCAGCAGCTTGGGAGGCCCGGGGCAGCCCCAGCATTTT.

This clonotype was seen at least ten times. The chain is built from TRBV28 and TRBJ1-2, with TRBD1 matching 8 bases. V shed 6 bases, J shed 2 bases, and the junction held 5 bases outside the gene matches. This CDR3 is 14 amino acids long. In germline, CDR1 is MDHEN, CDR2 SYDVKM. CDR3 sequence: CASSTGGANYGYTF. The CDR3 DNA follows: TGTGCCAGCAGCACAGGGGGAGCGAACTATGGCTACACCTTC.

This clonotype has ten or more counts. The CDR3 here is CATSLQGNGPQHF. CDR3 bases: TGTGCCACCAGTCTACAGGGGAATGGGCCCCAGCATTTT. V and J are TRBV24-1 and TRBJ1-5, with 7 bases fitting TRBD1. Germline CDR1 is KGHDR and CDR2 is SFDVKD. The CDR3 runs 13 residues. The J segment lost 9 bases and the V segment lost 6 bases, leaving 7 bases of the junction unmatched.

Of note for this clonotype: A much larger clone is a single base away; this may be a read error. The chain uses TRBV20-1 and TRBJ2-3; possibly TRBD1 or TRBD2 for D (7 bases each). The CDR3 runs to 12 residues. Per germline, CDR1 DFQATT and CDR2 SNEGSKA (reference sequence). The CDR3 DNA follows: TGCAGTGCAGGACTAGGGACAGATATGCAGTATTTT. Its translation is CSAGLGTDMQYF.

The rearrangement links TRBV18 to TRBJ1-2; no clear D. The ends were cut back, 0 bases at V and 4 bases at J, with 12 bases in the middle. The CDR3 consists of 15 residues. Germline lookup yields CDR1 KGHSH and CDR2 LQKENI. CDR3 sequence: CASSPPVPEGYGYTF. In DNA, the CDR3 is TGTGCCAGCTCACCACCGGTGCCCGAAGGCTATGGCTACACCTTC. The entire variable domain, with the rest obtained from reference TRBV18 and TRBJ1-2, is as follows: NAGVMQNPRHLVRRRGQEARLRCSPMKGHSHVYWYRQLPEEGLKFMVYLQKENIIDESGMPKERFSAEFPKEGPSILRIQQVVRGDSAAYFCASSPPVPEGYGYTFGSGTRLTVV.

This clonotype came up a few times. J is TRBJ2-7 and V is TRBV5-4; 8 positions match TRBD2. CDR3 length: 14 residues. Germline-derived CDR1 and CDR2 are SGHNT and YYREEE (reference sequence). V dropped 7 bases and J dropped 1; count of bases not matched to a gene: 7. This CDR3 is CASHRAGGSYEQYF. CDR3 coding DNA: TGTGCCAGCCATCGCGCGGGAGGTTCCTACGAGCAGTACTTC.

Many counts were recorded for this clonotype. The chain carries TRBV28 and TRBJ2-7; TRBD2 matches at 8 bases. Germline values: CDR1 MDHEN, CDR2 SYDVKM. Trimming cost V 6 bases and J 0 bases; bases outside gene matches: 7. The CDR3 extends over 15 amino acids. The CDR3 DNA reads TGTGCCAGCAGGGAGACTAGCGCAAACTCCTACGAGCAGTACTTC. It is translated as CASRETSANSYEQYF.